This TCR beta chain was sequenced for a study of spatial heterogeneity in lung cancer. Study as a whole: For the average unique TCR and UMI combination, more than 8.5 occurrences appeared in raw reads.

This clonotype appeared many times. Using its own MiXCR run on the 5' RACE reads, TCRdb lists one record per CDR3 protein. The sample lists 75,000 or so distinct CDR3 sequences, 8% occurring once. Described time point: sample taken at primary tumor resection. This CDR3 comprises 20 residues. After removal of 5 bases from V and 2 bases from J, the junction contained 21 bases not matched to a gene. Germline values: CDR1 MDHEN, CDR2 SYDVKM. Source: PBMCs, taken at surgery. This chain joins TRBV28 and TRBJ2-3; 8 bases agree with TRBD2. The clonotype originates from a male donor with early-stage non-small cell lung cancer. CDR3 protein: CASSASLAGRTSENTDTQYF. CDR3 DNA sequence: TGTGCCAGCAGTGCCTCCTTAGCGGGAAGAACGTCGGAAAACACAGATACGCAGTATTTT. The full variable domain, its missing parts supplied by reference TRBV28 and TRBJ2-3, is DVKVTQSSRYLVKRTGEKVFLECVQDMDHENMFWYRQDPGLGLRLIYFSYDVKMKEKGDIPEGYSVSREKKERFSLILESASTNQTSMYLCASSASLAGRTSENTDTQYFGPGTRLTVL.